The clone carrying this TCR beta chain was detected only once. The sample is drawn from a study of control samples from healthy donors and cancer patients. The data were produced by immunoSEQ multiplex PCR, yet TCRdb's version contains in-frame clones alone and is incomplete. The data hold roughly 100,000 clones, with about nine tenths observed a single time. The clonotype originates from a woman under 40 in good health. Material: blood.

The DNA for the CDR3 is TGCGCCAGCAGCCCCCGGGACACCGGGGAGCTGTTTTTT. Its translation is CASSPRDTGELFF. The chain uses TRBV5-1 and TRBJ2-2; D gene ambiguous. The V gene's germline CDR1 is SGHRS and CDR2 YFSETQ. The CDR3 is made up of 13 amino acids. Trimming removed 4 bases at V and 3 bases at J, with 7 bases between.